One and the same sample provided the 29 T cell receptor beta chains below, sequenced in a study of beta chain features in type 1 diabetes (dated by TCRdb to the late 2010s). The library was obtained by the immunoSEQ multiplex PCR assay. All of the isolated RNA was reverse transcribed with the High Capacity cDNA Reverse Transcription Kit, so expressed TCRB transcripts were sequenced. TCRdb holds this immuneACCESS table with in-frame rearrangements only. Some clones are missing; in checked studies, unresolved V genes explain under half, and the rest has no known cause. The sample table shows under 300,000 clones, and 27% are seen once. The ten largest clonotypes hold roughly 4% of the sample. Sequenced sample: central memory CD4+ T cells from blood. The source of these receptors is a man between 25 and 39 years old in good health.

The rearrangement joins TRBV5-4 to TRBJ2-3, with a possible D match to TRBD2 (6 bases). The V end was cut by 2 bases, the J end by 2 bases, with 12 bases between. The germline gives CDR1 SGHNT, CDR2 YYREEE (reference sequence). The length of the CDR3 is 15 residues. CDR3 in amino acids: CASSFRGANTDTQYF. The CDR3 nucleotides are TGTGCCAGCAGCTTCCGCGGGGCTAACACAGATACGCAGTATTTT.

This clone was counted many times. This chain uses TRBV7-9 with TRBJ2-7; TRBD1 aligns across 9 bases. Unmatched junction bases numbered 9, after V lost 5 bases and J lost 7 bases. CDR1 SEHNR and CDR2 FQNEAQ come from the germline V gene (reference sequence). CDR3 length equals 14 residues. The CDR3 nucleotides read TGTGCCAGCAGCGCCGGGACAGGGCCGGAAGAGCAGTACTTC. Translation: CASSAGTGPEEQYF. The whole variable domain, filled in from reference TRBV7-9 and TRBJ2-7, reads DTGVSQNPRHKITKRGQNVTFRCDPISEHNRLYWYRQTLGQGPEFLTYFQNEAQLEKSRLLSDRFSAERPKGSFSTLEIQRTEQGDSAMYLCASSAGTGPEEQYFGPGTRLTVT.

This chain uses TRBV18 with TRBJ2-7, with 7 bases identical to TRBD1. CDR1 is KGHSH, CDR2 LQKENI, per germline. The ends lost 4 bases at V and 0 bases at J; junction bases unmatched: 3. The CDR3 contains 14 residues. CDR3 coding DNA: TGTGCCAGCTCACGGGGACAGAGCTCCTACGAGCAGTACTTC. It translates to CASSRGQSSYEQYF.

This clone was detected a few times. The chain carries TRBV7-6 and TRBJ2-7; no firm D call. Trimming stripped 1 base from V and 3 bases from J, with 7 bases between. Germline values: CDR1 SGHVS, CDR2 FNYEAQ. This CDR3 contains 13 residues. CDR3 in amino acids: CASSLDPGYEQYF. CDR3 in DNA: TGTGCCAGCAGCTTAGATCCTGGCTACGAGCAGTACTTC.

This clone was seen a few times. The chain recombines TRBV7-9 with TRBJ1-4; perhaps TRBD1 as D (5 bases). V gave up 5 bases and J gave up 5 bases, with 12 bases separating them. The CDR3 runs 14 residues. CDR1 and CDR2 (germline): SEHNR, FQNEAQ (reference sequence). The DNA for the CDR3 is TGTGCCAGCAGCCGGGACCTGCTGAATGAAAAACTGTTTTTT. Translation: CASSRDLLNEKLFF.

There are a few counts of this clone. The chain couples TRBV6-6 to TRBJ2-3; D is ambiguous. The CDR3 contains 12 residues. V lost 6 bases, J lost 4 bases, and 8 bases lay in between. Germline CDR1 and CDR2: MNHNY and SVGAGI (reference sequence). The CDR3 DNA is TGTGCCAGCAGCCCAGATTCAGATACGCAGTATTTT. This codes for CASSPDSDTQYF.

CDR3 sequence reads: CASSLREAYNSPLHF. CDR3 in DNA: TGTGCCAGCAGCCTCCGGGAGGCCTATAATTCACCCCTCCACTTT. The rearrangement links TRBV7-2 to TRBJ1-6; no definite D call. Trimming stripped 5 bases from V and 2 bases from J, with 10 bases between. The CDR3 runs 15 residues. Germline V CDR1 and CDR2: SGHTA, FQGNSA. Supplemented by reference TRBV7-2 and TRBJ1-6, the full variable domain reads GAGVSQSPSNKVTEKGKDVELRCDPISGHTALYWYRQSLGQGLEFLIYFQGNSAPDKSGLPSDRFSAERTGGSVSTLTIQRTQQEDSAVYLCASSLREAYNSPLHFGNGTRLTVT.

The chain couples TRBV5-1 to TRBJ2-5; D could derive from TRBD1 or TRBD2 (5 bases each). This CDR3 region has 13 residues. V lost 4 bases and J 4 bases, leaving 11 bases between the germline ends. Looked up from germline, CDR1 is SGHRS and CDR2 is YFSETQ. CDR3 sequence reads: CASSREGVETQYF. CDR3 DNA: TGCGCCAGCAGCCGGGAAGGGGTAGAGACCCAGTACTTC.

This clone was seen a handful of times. The chain employs TRBV7-2 and TRBJ2-5, with 9 bases that match TRBD1. This CDR3 has 17 amino acids. V was clipped by 1 base and J by 5 bases; unmatched bases: 11. The germline V gene encodes CDR1 SGHTA and CDR2 FQGNSA. The CDR3 region is CASSLEGQGMSGETQYF. CDR3 nucleotides: TGTGCCAGCAGCTTAGAGGGACAGGGTATGAGTGGGGAGACCCAGTACTTC.

Notes on this clone: It may be a read error: a sequence one base away is much more abundant. The chain uses TRBV18 and TRBJ2-1; no definite D call. The CDR3 sequence is 14 residues long. CDR1 and CDR2 from the germline V gene are KGHSH and LQKENI. CDR3 residues: CASAPPSSDTEQFF. CDR3 in DNA: TGTGCCAGCGCACCACCGTCCTCGGATACTGAGCAGTTCTTC.

The V and J genes are TRBV21-1 and TRBJ2-2. TRBV21-1 is reported as a pseudogene. This CDR3 is built from 14 residues. The CDR3 loop reads CAIPGGQNTGELFF. The DNA of the CDR3 is TGTGCCATCCCCGGGGGACAGAACACCGGGGAGCTGTTTTTT.

V usage is TRBV29-1 and J usage is TRBJ1-3; D is ambiguous. The CDR3 spans 13 residues. Germline lookup yields CDR1 SQVTM and CDR2 ANQGSEA. V lost 7 bases, J lost 0 bases, and 10 bases lay in between. The CDR3 DNA sequence: TGCAGCGCCGCCATAGGCTCTGGAAACACCATATATTTT. This translates into CSAAIGSGNTIYF. The full variable domain, in which reference TRBV29-1 and TRBJ1-3 provide the parts outside the CDR3, is SAVISQKPSRDICQRGTSLTIQCQVDSQVTMMFWYRQQPGQSLTLIATANQGSEATYESGFVIDKFPISRPNLTFSTLTVSNMSPEDSSIYLCSAAIGSGNTIYFGEGSWLTVV.

This clone has only a few counts. The rearrangement joins TRBV11-1 to TRBJ2-1; 12 positions agree with TRBD1. Germline lookup yields CDR1 SGHAT and CDR2 FQDESV (reference sequence). The junction had 6 bases not matched to a gene; V was cut back by 1 base and J by 8 bases. CDR3 length: 16 residues. The CDR3 DNA sequence: TGTGCCAGCAGCTTAGATCTGGGACAGGGGGCATATGAGCAGTTCTTC. Its protein product is CASSLDLGQGAYEQFF.

The rearrangement links TRBV20-1 to TRBJ2-1; tentatively, D is TRBD1 (6 bases). CDR1 and CDR2 from the germline V gene are DFQATT and SNEGSKA (reference sequence). The length of the CDR3 is 11 residues. V lost 2 bases, J lost 14 bases, and 13 bases lay in between. The CDR3 sequence: CSARRQALEFF. The CDR3 coding sequence is TGCAGTGCTAGAAGACAGGCATTGGAGTTCTTC.

The chain has TRBV6-5 and TRBJ2-1; 9 bases align to TRBD2. The germline gives CDR1 MNHEY, CDR2 SVGAGI. The CDR3 loop spans 15 amino acids. The ends lost 7 bases at V and 6 bases at J; junction bases unmatched: 10. DNA of the CDR3: TGTGCCAGCATAACCCGGGCGGGAGGGGGCAATGAGCAGTTCTTC. As protein: CASITRAGGGNEQFF.

CDR3 sequence reads: CASRYSGQETQYF. Here the CDR3 DNA reads TGTGCCAGCAGGTATAGCGGACAAGAGACCCAGTACTTC. V gene TRBV7-2 combines with J gene TRBJ2-5; TRBD2 might be the D (6 bases). Trimming took 6 bases from V and 2 from J, leaving 10 bases between them. CDR3 size: 13 residues. Germline V lookup: CDR1 SGHTA, CDR2 FQGNSA.

The chain is built from TRBV14 and TRBJ1-1, with TRBD1 as a possible D gene (6 bases). Germline V gene data show CDR1 as SGHDN and CDR2 as FVKESK. The CDR3 extends over 13 amino acids. Trimming took 0 bases from V and 4 from J, leaving 6 bases between them. The CDR3 nucleotides are TGTGCCAGCAGCCAAGACAGGGGCACTGAAGCTTTCTTT. This gives the protein CASSQDRGTEAFF.

V gene TRBV5-6 combines with J gene TRBJ2-3; the match to TRBD1 covers 10 bases. V trimming: 5 bases; J trimming: 2 bases; junction bases outside the gene matches: 11. The germline gives CDR1 SGHDT, CDR2 YYEEEE. This CDR3 contains 17 residues. CDR3: CASSPLGQGISTDTQYF. The CDR3 bases are TGTGCCAGCAGTCCTTTGGGACAGGGGATTTCCACAGATACGCAGTATTTT.

This clone was seen only a few times. The J gene is TRBJ2-3, the V gene TRBV15; no clear D. The V end lost 0 bases, the J end lost 5 bases, and 3 bases lay between the germline ends. CDR3 length: 12 amino acids. Germline CDR1 reads LNHNV; CDR2 reads YYDKDF (reference sequence). Here the CDR3 reads CATSRDLDTQYF. In DNA, the CDR3 is TGTGCCACCAGCAGAGATTTAGATACGCAGTATTTT.

J is TRBJ1-2 and V is TRBV6-5; D call uncertain. The CDR3 extends over 13 amino acids. With 5 bases removed from V and 6 bases from J, the gap between germline ends came to 13 bases. Germline-derived CDR1 and CDR2 are MNHEY and SVGAGI. The CDR3 DNA is TGTGCCAGCAGTGAATCTGGAAGGGATGGCTACACCTTC. Translating it yields CASSESGRDGYTF.

The V and J genes are TRBV10-2 and TRBJ2-1, with D uncertain. Per germline, CDR1 WSHSY and CDR2 SAAADI. This CDR3 is built from 11 residues. Between the trimmed V and J ends, which lost 7 bases and 2 bases, there was a span of 3 bases. The CDR3 reads CASKAYNEQFF. The CDR3, as DNA: TGCGCCAGCAAGGCCTACAATGAGCAGTTCTTC.

The V and J genes are TRBV7-9 and TRBJ1-1; D is unclear. Germline V lookup: CDR1 SEHNR, CDR2 FQNEAQ (reference sequence). There are 16 residues in the CDR3. Trimming stripped 3 bases from V and 8 bases from J, with 22 bases between. CDR3 sequence reads: CASSLGLGSLSGEAFF. DNA of the CDR3: TGTGCCAGCAGCTTGGGCCTCGGAAGCCTCTCTGGAGAAGCTTTCTTT.

The chain has TRBV28 and TRBJ2-1, with 11 bases lining up with TRBD2. With V trimmed by 2 bases and J by 8 bases, 5 bases remained unmatched. Germline V gene lookup returns CDR1 MDHEN and CDR2 SYDVKM. The CDR3 covers 15 residues. CDR3 in amino acids: CASSLTSGSRYEQFF. The CDR3 coding sequence is TGTGCCAGCAGTTTAACTAGCGGGAGTCGGTATGAGCAGTTCTTC.

This clone came up once. The rearrangement joins TRBV5-1 to TRBJ1-5, with D maybe TRBD1 (5 bases). The CDR3 is made up of 15 amino acids. Trimming shortened V by 0 bases and J by 0 bases, and 7 bases separated the two germline ends. Germline CDR1 reads SGHRS; CDR2 reads YFSETQ. DNA of the CDR3: TGCGCCAGCAGCTTGGGAGGGGCTAGCAATCAGCCCCAGCATTTT. Translating it yields CASSLGGASNQPQHF. The whole variable domain, filled in from reference TRBV5-1 and TRBJ1-5, reads KAGVTQTPRYLIKTRGQQVTLSCSPISGHRSVSWYQQTPGQGLQFLFEYFSETQRNKGNFPGRFSGRQFSNSRSEMNVSTLELGDSALYLCASSLGGASNQPQHFGDGTRLSIL.

This clone was picked up a small number of times. The chain links TRBV29-1 to TRBJ1-5; D is ambiguous. The V and J ends lost 6 bases and 2 bases respectively, with 11 bases between them. Germline V gene sequence: CDR1 SQVTM, CDR2 ANQGSEA. The CDR3 extends over 13 amino acids. The CDR3 DNA sequence: TGCAGCGTCGACCCTGGGGGCAATCAGCCCCAGCATTTT. Amino acids: CSVDPGGNQPQHF.

The chain links TRBV7-2 to TRBJ2-2, with D tentatively TRBD1 (6 bases). The germline V and J ends were trimmed by 5 bases and 0 bases, with 10 bases remaining between them. This CDR3 is built from 15 residues. From germline, CDR1 is SGHTA and CDR2 FQGNSA. CDR3 DNA sequence: TGTGCCAGCAGCAGGGACAACTCGAACACCGGGGAGCTGTTTTTT. It is translated as CASSRDNSNTGELFF.

This clone was seen ten or more times. The chain couples TRBV19 to TRBJ2-5; D not resolved. Germline CDR1 is LNHDA and CDR2 is SQIVND (reference sequence). Deletions cut 4 bases from V and 5 bases from J, with 11 bases between. The CDR3 loop spans 13 amino acids. CDR3 in amino acids: CASSTTILETQYF. CDR3 bases: TGTGCCAGTAGTACGACAATTCTGGAGACCCAGTACTTC.

In its sample, this clone was seen a few times. The chain employs TRBV7-9 and TRBJ2-7, with 16 bases fitting TRBD2. This CDR3 spans 15 amino acids. V dropped 4 bases and J dropped 12; count of bases not matched to a gene: 9. The germline V gene encodes CDR1 SEHNR and CDR2 FQNEAQ (reference sequence). CDR3 DNA: TGTGCCAGCAGCTCACCCGGGACTAGCGGGGGGGCGACGTACTTC. Protein: CASSSPGTSGGATYF.

The rearrangement joins TRBV15 to TRBJ2-7; D possibly corresponds to TRBD1 (6 bases). Trimming took off 8 bases at V and 4 bases at J, with 15 bases between the two ends. Germline CDR1 reads LNHNV; CDR2 reads YYDKDF (reference sequence). The CDR3 runs to 13 residues. CDR3 in amino acids: CATGFIGGYEQYF. CDR3 nucleotides: TGTGCCACCGGCTTTATAGGGGGTTACGAGCAGTACTTC.